These T cell receptor beta chains were read from a single sample in a study of response to subunit inactivated influenza vaccine. TCRdb analysed the RT-PCR reads with MiXCR anew, one entry per CDR3 protein. The sample includes roughly 500,000 distinct CDR3 sequences, 16% seen only once; the top ten take less than 4%. Sequenced here: CD4+ T cells sorted from PBMCs, sampled around 25 months after vaccination. The source of these receptors is a man aged 50 to 69 who received an inactivated influenza vaccine. CDR3s include the opening cysteine and the closing phenylalanine or tryptophan. Fields, in order: V gene, D gene, clone size, J gene, CDR3 DNA, CDR3 protein. The D gene is left open where the match is weak. Size is stated for part of the rows, as once, few or many counts, or as a class when the clone is expanded.

TRBV12-3/TRBV12-4	-	many	TRBJ1-2	TGTGCCAGCAGTTTCACAGACTATGGCTACACCTTC	CASSFTDYGYTF
TRBV11-1	-	-	TRBJ2-1	TGTGCCAGCAGCCGCTCGCTAGCTGGGCAGTTCTTC	CASSRSLAGQFF
TRBV20-1	-	-	TRBJ2-7	TGCAGTGCTAGAAGAGCGGGCTACTACGAGCAGTACTTC	CSARRAGYYEQYF
TRBV20-1	TRBD2	few	TRBJ2-3	TGCAGTGCTCAAACTAGCGGGGGGAGCACAGATACGCAGTATTTT	CSAQTSGGSTDTQYF
TRBV13	TRBD1	-	TRBJ2-3	TGTGCCAGCAGCCCCGGGACAGGGTTCTCAGATACGCAGTATTTT	CASSPGTGFSDTQYF
TRBV5-8	-	-	TRBJ1-5	TGTGCCAGCAGCTTGCCCGGACTGGGAGGGGGTCAGCCCCAGCATTTT	CASSLPGLGGGQPQHF
TRBV20-1	TRBD2	few	TRBJ2-3	TGCAGTGCTCAGCGGGGGCAATACACAGATACGCAGTATTTT	CSAQRGQYTDTQYF
TRBV4-2	-	-	TRBJ1-1	TGTGCCAGCAGCCAAGATCGCAGGGAGACTGAAGCTTTCTTT	CASSQDRRETEAFF
TRBV29-1	-	many	TRBJ1-4	TGCAGCGTGGGGGGAAGCCCTAATGAAAAACTGTTTTTT	CSVGGSPNEKLFF
TRBV20-1	-	few	TRBJ1-1	TGCAGTGCTAGAGGGTCCCTCAAGAACACTGAAGCTTTCTTT	CSARGSLKNTEAFF
TRBV6-1	-	few	TRBJ1-2	TGTGCCAGCACACGGGGACCTTGGTATGGCTACACCTTC	CASTRGPWYGYTF
TRBV12-3/TRBV12-4	TRBD1	-	TRBJ2-7	TGTGCCAGCAGTGACCGGGACAGGGGGCATTCCGAGCAGTACTTC	CASSDRDRGHSEQYF
TRBV10-3	TRBD2	few	TRBJ2-1	TGTGCCATCTCTCATAGCGGGAGCTCCTCCTACAATGAGCAGTTCTTC	CAISHSGSSSYNEQFF
TRBV5-1	-	many	TRBJ2-1	TGCGCCAGCAGCCCGGACAGTTCCTACAATGAGCAGTTCTTC	CASSPDSSYNEQFF
TRBV7-9	TRBD1	-	TRBJ2-1	TGTGCCAGCAGTTGGGACAGGAATGAGCAGTTCTTC	CASSWDRNEQFF
TRBV9	-	few	TRBJ2-5	TGTGCCAGCAGCGTAGCTAGCAGGGTCCAAGAGACCCAGTACTTC	CASSVASRVQETQYF
TRBV6-5	-	few	TRBJ1-5	TGTGCCAGCAGTTCTATGGGGTGGAATCAGCCCCAGCATTTT	CASSSMGWNQPQHF
TRBV6-2/TRBV6-3	-	-	TRBJ1-2	TGTGCCAGCAGTTCGCTCAAGGGAAATAACTATGGCTACACCTTC	CASSSLKGNNYGYTF
TRBV5-1	-	few	TRBJ1-3	TGCGCCAGCAGCTTGGGTTCAGGGACGATCTCTGGAAACACCATATATTTT	CASSLGSGTISGNTIYF
TRBV6-2/TRBV6-3	TRBD2	few	TRBJ2-1	TGTGCCAGCAGTTACTATGTGGGGGAGCGGGAGGTGAGCTCCTACAATGAGCAGTTCTTC	CASSYYVGEREVSSYNEQFF
TRBV20-1	-	-	TRBJ2-2	TGCAGTGCTAGGGGGAGCAACACCGGGGAGCTGTTTTTT	CSARGSNTGELFF
TRBV12-3/TRBV12-4	-	few	TRBJ2-5	TGTGCCAGCAGTTTAGCGTCCAGGCTCCCTCCAGAGACCCAGTACTTC	CASSLASRLPPETQYF
TRBV29-1	TRBD1	few	TRBJ2-5	TGCAGCGTTTACAGGGGGCGCAGGAAAGAGACCCAGTACTTC	CSVYRGRRKETQYF
TRBV20-1	-	-	TRBJ2-4	TGCAGTGCTAGTCGGGGTCCCAAAAACATTCAGTACTTC	CSASRGPKNIQYF
TRBV4-2	-	-	TRBJ2-7	TGTGCCAGCAGCCAAGATTTTAGAGGGGACGAGCAGTACTTC	CASSQDFRGDEQYF
TRBV6-2/TRBV6-3	-	few	TRBJ1-2	TGTGCCAGCAGCCCCGGGCCTGCTAACTATGGCTACACCTTC	CASSPGPANYGYTF
TRBV6-1	-	-	TRBJ2-7	TGTGCCAGCAGACCTCAGTTACAGGTCTACGAGCAGTACTTC	CASRPQLQVYEQYF
TRBV12-3/TRBV12-4	TRBD2	few	TRBJ2-2	TGTGCCAGCAGTTTCCCGGGACTAGCGACCGGGGAGCTGTTTTTT	CASSFPGLATGELFF
TRBV5-1	-	few	TRBJ2-3	TGCGCCAGCAGTTCAAGGGGCCCCTGGGATACGCAGTATTTT	CASSSRGPWDTQYF
TRBV20-1	TRBD2	-	TRBJ2-3	TGCAGTGCTAGAGAACGACTAGCGAGCACAGATACGCAGTATTTT	CSARERLASTDTQYF